Here is one T cell receptor (beta chain) with its context. Its antigen is unknown. Trimming stripped 1 base from V and 5 bases from J, with 9 bases between. Germline V gene data show CDR1 as SGHAT and CDR2 as FQNNGV. The CDR3 loop spans 14 amino acids. These data originate in a study of early T cells in non-severe SARS-CoV-2 infection. Study at large: From unsorted whole blood, bulk RNA was sequenced, and the chains remained unpaired.

Study-level results: VDJdb-based matching was biased toward anti-spike CD8 responses and missed private and CD4 specificities.

Unique molecular identifier tags were affixed to discrete cDNA molecules. TCRdb reprocessed the 5' RACE reads via MiXCR and lists one record per CDR3 protein. The table has approximately 45,000 distinct CDR3 sequences, 11% seen once; the top ten hold roughly 9%. The J gene is TRBJ1-3, the V gene TRBV11-2; no firm D call. Input material: whole blood. The sequence was obtained from an adult who was a healthcare worker with PCR-confirmed SARS-CoV-2 infection or an uninfected control (not recorded which). The CDR3 DNA reads as TGTGCCAGCAGCTTAGTGGCACTCCGAAACACCATATATTTT. This translates into CASSLVALRNTIYF.